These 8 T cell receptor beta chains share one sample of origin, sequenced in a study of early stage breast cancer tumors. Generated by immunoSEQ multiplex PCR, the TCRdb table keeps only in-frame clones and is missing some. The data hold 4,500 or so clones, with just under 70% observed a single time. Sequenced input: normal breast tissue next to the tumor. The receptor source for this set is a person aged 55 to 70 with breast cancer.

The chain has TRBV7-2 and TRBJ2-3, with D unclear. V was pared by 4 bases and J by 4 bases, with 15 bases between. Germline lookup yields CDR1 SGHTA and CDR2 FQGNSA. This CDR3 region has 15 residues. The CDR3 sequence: CASSWERSGADTQYF. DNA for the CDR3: TGTGCCAGCAGCTGGGAACGGAGTGGGGCAGATACGCAGTATTTT.

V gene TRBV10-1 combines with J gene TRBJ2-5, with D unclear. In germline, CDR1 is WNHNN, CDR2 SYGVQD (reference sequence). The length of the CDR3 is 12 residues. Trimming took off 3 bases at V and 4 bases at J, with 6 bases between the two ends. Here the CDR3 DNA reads TGCGCCAGCAGTGACGGCGCAGAGACCCAGTACTTC. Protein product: CASSDGAETQYF.

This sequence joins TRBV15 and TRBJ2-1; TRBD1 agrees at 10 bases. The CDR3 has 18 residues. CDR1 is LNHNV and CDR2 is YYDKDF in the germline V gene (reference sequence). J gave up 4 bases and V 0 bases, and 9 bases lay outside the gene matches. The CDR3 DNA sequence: TGTGCCACCAGCAGAGAGGTGCGGGACAGGGGATTGTACAATGAGCAGTTCTTC. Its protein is CATSREVRDRGLYNEQFF.

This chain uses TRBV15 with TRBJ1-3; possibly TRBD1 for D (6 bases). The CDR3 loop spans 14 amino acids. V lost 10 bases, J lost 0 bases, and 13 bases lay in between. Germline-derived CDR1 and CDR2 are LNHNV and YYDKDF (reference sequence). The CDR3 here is CAIRGGRSGNTIYF. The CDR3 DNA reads TGTGCCATTCGGGGGGGGCGCTCTGGAAACACCATATATTTT.

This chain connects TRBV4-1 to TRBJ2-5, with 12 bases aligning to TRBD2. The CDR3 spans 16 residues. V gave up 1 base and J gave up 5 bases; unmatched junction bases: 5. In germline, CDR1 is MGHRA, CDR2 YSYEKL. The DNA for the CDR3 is TGCGCCAGCAGCCAAGCACTAGCGGGGGGTGAGGAGACCCAGTACTTC. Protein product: CASSQALAGGEETQYF.

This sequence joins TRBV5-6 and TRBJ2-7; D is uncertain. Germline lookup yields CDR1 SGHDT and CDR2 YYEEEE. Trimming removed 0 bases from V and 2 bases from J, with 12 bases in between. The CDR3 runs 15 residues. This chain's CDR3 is CASSLVGRLTYEQYF. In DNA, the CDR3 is TGTGCCAGCAGCTTGGTAGGTAGGCTGACCTACGAGCAGTACTTC.

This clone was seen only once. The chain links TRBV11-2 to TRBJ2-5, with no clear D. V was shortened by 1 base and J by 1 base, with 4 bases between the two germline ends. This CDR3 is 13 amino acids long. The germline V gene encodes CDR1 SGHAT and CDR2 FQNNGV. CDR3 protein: CASSLGGQETQYF. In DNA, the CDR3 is TGTGCCAGCAGCTTAGGGGGCCAAGAGACCCAGTACTTC. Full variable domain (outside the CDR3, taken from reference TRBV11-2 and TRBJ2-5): EAGVAQSPRYKIIEKRQSVAFWCNPISGHATLYWYQQILGQGPKLLIQFQNNGVVDDSQLPKDRFSAERLKGVDSTLKIQPAKLEDSAVYLCASSLGGQETQYFGPGTRLLVL.

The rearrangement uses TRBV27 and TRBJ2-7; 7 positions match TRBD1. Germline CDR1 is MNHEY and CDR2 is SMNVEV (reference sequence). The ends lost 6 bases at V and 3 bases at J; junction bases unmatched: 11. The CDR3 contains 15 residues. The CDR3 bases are TGTGCCAGCAGCATCATCGGACAGGCCCGCTACGAGCAGTACTTC. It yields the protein CASSIIGQARYEQYF.